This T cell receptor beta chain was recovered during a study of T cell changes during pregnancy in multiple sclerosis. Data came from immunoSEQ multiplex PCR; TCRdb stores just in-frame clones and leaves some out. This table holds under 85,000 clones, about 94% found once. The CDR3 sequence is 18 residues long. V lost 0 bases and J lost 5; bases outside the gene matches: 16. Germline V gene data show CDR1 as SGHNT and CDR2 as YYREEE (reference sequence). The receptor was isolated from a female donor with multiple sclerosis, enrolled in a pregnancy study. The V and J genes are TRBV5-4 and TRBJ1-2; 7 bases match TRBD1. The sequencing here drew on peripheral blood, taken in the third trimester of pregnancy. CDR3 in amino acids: CASSLGQAGGPVWYGYTF. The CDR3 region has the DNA TGTGCCAGCAGCTTGGGTCAGGCAGGGGGGCCCGTTTGGTATGGCTACACCTTC.